The 26 T cell receptor beta chains listed next were all sequenced from one sample in a study of shared clonotypes between healthy human individuals. Assay: immunoSEQ multiplex PCR; the TCRdb copy retains only in-frame clones and omits some. The sample records over 1.5 million clones, 95% to 99% being singletons. What was sequenced was naive CD4+ T cells sorted from blood. Subset given: CD45RA+ positively selected. The receptors were gathered from a man aged 25-45 years in good health.

The chain couples TRBV29-1 to TRBJ2-2; no definite D call. This CDR3 has 15 amino acids. The V and J ends lost 4 bases and 0 bases respectively, with 12 bases between them. Germline V gives CDR1 SQVTM, CDR2 ANQGSEA. The CDR3 DNA reads TGCAGCGTTGCAACGGCCTCATCGAACACCGGGGAGCTGTTTTTT. It specifies CSVATASSNTGELFF.

This clone was found once. The V gene is TRBV5-1, the J gene TRBJ2-3; 7 positions agree with TRBD2. This CDR3 is built from 14 residues. From germline, CDR1 is SGHRS and CDR2 YFSETQ. V shed 0 bases and J 2 bases; nucleotides not matched to a gene: 0. CDR3 amino acids: CASSLGDYTDTQYF. DNA for the CDR3: TGCGCCAGCAGCTTGGGGGACTACACAGATACGCAGTATTTT.

The chain couples TRBV5-4 to TRBJ1-2; D not resolved. Trimming took off 4 bases at V and 3 bases at J, with 22 bases between the two ends. The CDR3 has 17 amino acids. The germline CDR1 and CDR2 sequences are SGHNT and YYREEE (reference sequence). CDR3 loop: CASSPVGPILLDYGYTF. CDR3 nucleotides: TGTGCCAGCAGCCCTGTAGGGCCGATACTTTTAGACTATGGCTACACCTTC.

The chain is built from TRBV6-4 and TRBJ1-2; 7 bases are a match to TRBD1. In germline, CDR1 is MRHNA, CDR2 SNTAGT. The J segment lost 6 bases and the V segment lost 4 bases, leaving 5 bases of the junction unmatched. CDR3 length equals 13 residues. The CDR3 region has the DNA TGTGCCAGCAGTGTGGAGACAGGGCATGGCTACACCTTC. Amino acid sequence: CASSVETGHGYTF.

V is TRBV18 and J is TRBJ2-1, with TRBD2 matching over 9 bases. J was trimmed by 9 bases and V by 5 bases; bases with no gene match: 5. Germline CDR1 and CDR2: KGHSH and LQKENI. CDR3 length: 13 residues. The CDR3 reads CASSFGLASEQFF. In DNA form, the CDR3 reads TGTGCCAGCTCATTTGGACTAGCGTCTGAGCAGTTCTTC.

The chain is built from TRBV5-4 and TRBJ2-6; D gene unclear. Germline V CDR1 and CDR2: SGHNT, YYREEE (reference sequence). The V end was cut by 3 bases, the J end by 1 base, with 8 bases between. This CDR3 region has 15 residues. The CDR3 DNA is TGTGCCAGCAGCTCTTATAGGTCTGGGGCCAACGTCCTGACTTTC. It encodes CASSSYRSGANVLTF.

The gene calls are TRBV10-1 and TRBJ1-2; the D gene is possibly TRBD1 (6 bases). V shed 6 bases and J shed 8 bases, with 22 bases lying between them. This CDR3 is built from 15 residues. Germline V CDR1 and CDR2: WNHNN, SYGVQD (reference sequence). The DNA of the CDR3 is TGCGCCAGCAGGACTGGGGGCCGGGGAGGGGGAGGCTACACCTTC. This codes for CASRTGGRGGGGYTF.

This chain joins TRBV11-1 and TRBJ2-5; 8 nucleotides match TRBD2. The germline V gene has CDR1 SGHAT and CDR2 FQDESV (reference sequence). This CDR3 region has 17 residues. J was trimmed by 5 bases and V by 2 bases; bases with no gene match: 13. The CDR3 DNA reads as TGTGCCAGCAGCTTAACCGGGAGGGTGAGGGATGGGGAGACCCAGTACTTC. Its translation: CASSLTGRVRDGETQYF.

The chain combines TRBV10-3 with TRBJ2-3; 12 bases are a match to TRBD2. The CDR3 has 14 amino acids. With 9 bases clipped from V and 0 bases from J, the junction kept 1 base outside the gene matches. Germline loops: CDR1 ENHRY, CDR2 SYGVKD. CDR3 region: CAITSGRSTDTQYF. The CDR3 DNA sequence: TGTGCCATTACTAGCGGGAGGAGCACAGATACGCAGTATTTT.

The chain is built from TRBV29-1 and TRBJ2-2; maybe TRBD1 (5 bases). Germline V gives CDR1 SQVTM, CDR2 ANQGSEA. This CDR3 is built from 12 residues. V was pared by 3 bases and J by 5 bases, with 7 bases between. CDR3 in amino acids: CSVDAGTGELFF. The CDR3 DNA sequence: TGCAGCGTTGATGCAGGGACCGGGGAGCTGTTTTTT.

The V call is TRBV10-3, the J call TRBJ1-1; a weak D match, TRBD1 (5 bases). The CDR3 runs 14 residues. With 3 bases removed from V and 5 bases from J, the gap between germline ends came to 13 bases. Germline CDR1 is ENHRY and CDR2 is SYGVKD. The DNA for the CDR3 is TGTGCCATCAGTGACAGGGTGGGCCCTACTGAAGCTTTCTTT. Translation: CAISDRVGPTEAFF.

This chain joins TRBV2 and TRBJ2-1, with D hard to call. This CDR3 is built from 16 residues. Germline CDR1 SNHLY, CDR2 FYNNEI. V was pared by 4 bases and J by 5 bases, with 18 bases between. CDR3 loop: CASSGPLSGIHNEQFF. The CDR3 DNA sequence: TGTGCCAGCAGTGGGCCCCTTTCGGGTATTCACAATGAGCAGTTCTTC.

The chain has TRBV18 and TRBJ2-7, with D unresolved. Germline loops: CDR1 KGHSH, CDR2 LQKENI. The CDR3 runs to 13 residues. V was trimmed by 4 bases and J by 4 bases, leaving 11 bases between them. The DNA for the CDR3 is TGTGCCAGCTCACACCGAGGTAGATACGAGCAGTACTTC. Translation gives CASSHRGRYEQYF.

This clone appeared a single time. This sequence joins TRBV7-8 and TRBJ1-5; tentative D call: TRBD1 (6 bases). The germline V and J ends were trimmed by 8 bases and 6 bases, with 23 bases remaining between them. This CDR3 is 16 amino acids long. CDR1 SGHVS and CDR2 FQNEAQ come from the germline V gene. As DNA, the CDR3 is TGTGCCAGCTCCCGGCTGATTCCGGGGGCCAGTCAGCCCCAGCATTTT. Its translation: CASSRLIPGASQPQHF.

The rearrangement joins TRBV11-2 to TRBJ1-1, with TRBD1 matching over 7 bases. The CDR3 runs 13 residues. CDR1 SGHAT and CDR2 FQNNGV come from the germline V gene. The V gene end was trimmed by 4 bases and the J gene end by 8 bases; junction bases not matched to a gene: 7. The CDR3 bases are TGTGCCAGCAGCTGGACGGGACAGACCGAAGCTTTCTTT. Translating gives CASSWTGQTEAFF.

The chain couples TRBV29-1 to TRBJ2-2, with D uncertain. Germline-derived CDR1 and CDR2 are SQVTM and ANQGSEA. Trimming took 0 bases from V and 5 from J, leaving 10 bases between them. The CDR3 consists of 14 residues. CDR3 loop: CSVEDVRRTGELFF. Here the CDR3 DNA reads TGCAGCGTTGAAGATGTCCGGCGGACCGGGGAGCTGTTTTTT.

This clone was detected once. This sequence joins TRBV28 and TRBJ2-2; D remains unclear. V lost 6 bases and J lost 4, with 9 bases in between. Germline CDR1 is MDHEN and CDR2 is SYDVKM. The CDR3 extends over 13 amino acids. The CDR3 spells CASSLWATGELFF. DNA of the CDR3: TGTGCCAGCAGCCTCTGGGCCACCGGGGAGCTGTTTTTT.

The chain has TRBV10-2 and TRBJ1-2; TRBD1 aligns across 9 bases. The CDR3 is made up of 15 amino acids. J was trimmed by 0 bases and V by 6 bases; bases with no gene match: 5. Germline assignment: CDR1 WSHSY and CDR2 SAAADI. The chain's CDR3 is CASRSWDRANYGYTF. CDR3 in DNA: TGCGCCAGCAGATCATGGGACAGGGCTAACTATGGCTACACCTTC.

The rearrangement uses TRBV14 and TRBJ1-1; D gene uncertain. This CDR3 is 15 amino acids long. Trimming shortened V by 4 bases and J by 3 bases, and 15 bases separated the two germline ends. Germline V gives CDR1 SGHDN, CDR2 FVKESK. As DNA, the CDR3 is TGTGCCAGCAGCCCAAGGGCAGCGTGGGACACTGAAGCTTTCTTT. Encoded protein: CASSPRAAWDTEAFF.

The chain carries TRBV7-2 and TRBJ1-2; D might be TRBD1 (6 bases). Trimming took 7 bases from V and 8 from J, leaving 17 bases between them. The CDR3 runs 13 residues. Germline V CDR1 and CDR2: SGHTA, FQGNSA. The CDR3 nucleotides are TGTGCCAGCAACAGGGCGGATTTGGAGGGCTACACCTTC. Its protein product is CASNRADLEGYTF.

The chain couples TRBV6-5 to TRBJ1-1; D is possibly TRBD1 (5 bases). Between the trimmed V and J ends, which lost 6 bases and 4 bases, there was a span of 15 bases. Germline lookup yields CDR1 MNHEY and CDR2 SVGAGI. The CDR3 covers 14 residues. The CDR3 DNA is TGTGCCAGCAGCTATACTCAGGGAATCACTGAAGCTTTCTTT. Translation: CASSYTQGITEAFF.

Here the CDR3 DNA reads TGTGCCAGCAGTGAATACGGGGGGCTTCGGAGAAACACCATATATTTT. Protein sequence: CASSEYGGLRRNTIYF. The chain carries TRBV25-1 and TRBJ1-3, with TRBD1 as a possible D gene (6 bases). The CDR3 is 16 residues long. V lost 0 bases and J lost 5, with 14 bases in between. In germline, CDR1 is MGHDK, CDR2 SYGVNS.

In regard to this clone: The junction does not match germline at one end; this may be a read error. The CDR3 region is CASSPGTSVYNEQFF. The CDR3 nucleotides read TGTGCTAGCAGCCCGGGGACTAGCGTCTACAATGAGCAGTTCTTC. V gene TRBV7-7 combines with J gene TRBJ2-1; 10 positions agree with TRBD2. Per the germline V gene, CDR1 is SSHAT and CDR2 is FNYEAQ (reference sequence). The CDR3 covers 15 residues.

The chain uses TRBV27 and TRBJ2-3; D uncertain. The CDR3 runs to 13 residues. Deletions cut 6 bases from V and 8 bases from J, with 15 bases between. Germline CDR1 and CDR2: MNHEY and SMNVEV (reference sequence). The CDR3: CASRSYTQSTQYF. The CDR3 DNA reads TGTGCCAGCAGAAGCTACACACAGAGTACGCAGTATTTT.

J is TRBJ2-7 and V is TRBV18; no clear D gene. CDR1 KGHSH and CDR2 LQKENI come from the germline V gene. The length of the CDR3 is 13 residues. V dropped 2 bases and J dropped 2 bases, with 7 bases sitting between them. The CDR3 DNA reads as TGTGCCAGCTCACCAAAGACAACCTACGAGCAGTACTTC. Translating it yields CASSPKTTYEQYF.

The chain is built from TRBV11-2 and TRBJ1-3; D call uncertain. V lost 4 bases and J 7 bases, leaving 11 bases between the germline ends. The CDR3 length is 13 residues. The V gene's germline CDR1 is SGHAT and CDR2 FQNNGV. This chain's CDR3 is CASSSGLANTIYF. CDR3 coding DNA: TGTGCCAGCAGCTCCGGCCTTGCGAACACCATATATTTT.